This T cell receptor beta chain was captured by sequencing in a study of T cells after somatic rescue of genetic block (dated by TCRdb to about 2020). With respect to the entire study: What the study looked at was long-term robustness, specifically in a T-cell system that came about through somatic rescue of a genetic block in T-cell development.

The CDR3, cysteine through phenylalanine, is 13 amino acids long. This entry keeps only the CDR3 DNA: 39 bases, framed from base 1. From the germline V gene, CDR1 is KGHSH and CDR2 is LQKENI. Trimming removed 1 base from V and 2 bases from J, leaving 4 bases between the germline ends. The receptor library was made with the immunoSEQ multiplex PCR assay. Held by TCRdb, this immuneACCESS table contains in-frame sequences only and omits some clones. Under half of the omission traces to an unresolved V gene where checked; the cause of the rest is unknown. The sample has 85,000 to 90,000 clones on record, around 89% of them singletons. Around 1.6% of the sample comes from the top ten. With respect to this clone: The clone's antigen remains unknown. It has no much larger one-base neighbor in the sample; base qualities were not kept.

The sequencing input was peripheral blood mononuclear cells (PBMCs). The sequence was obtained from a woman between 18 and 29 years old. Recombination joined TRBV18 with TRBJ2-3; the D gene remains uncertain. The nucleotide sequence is TGTGCCAGCTCACCACTCAACACAGATACGCAGTATTTT. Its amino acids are CASSPLNTDTQYF. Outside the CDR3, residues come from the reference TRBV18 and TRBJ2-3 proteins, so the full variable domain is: NAGVMQNPRHLVRRRGQEARLRCSPMKGHSHVYWYRQLPEEGLKFMVYLQKENIIDESGMPKERFSAEFPKEGPSILRIQQVVRGDSAAYFCASSPLNTDTQYFGPGTRLTVL.